The entry below gives a single TCR beta chain sequence along with its context. TCRdb processed the 5' RACE reads anew with MiXCR; each CDR3 protein has one entry. The data show a few hundred thousand distinct CDR3 sequences, with less than 25% seen just once and roughly 4% held by the top ten. This sample was taken from a study of CD8 T cells in ankylosing spondylitis. The V end lost 1 base, the J end lost 0 bases, and 10 bases lay between the germline ends. Germline-derived CDR1 and CDR2 are DFQATT and SNEGSKA (reference sequence). The CDR3 extends over 14 amino acids. The sample comprised blood, either unsorted or a sorted T cell fraction (not recorded which). V is TRBV20-1 and J is TRBJ2-7; D unresolved. This receptor was obtained from a female donor with ankylosing spondylitis or in good health (not recorded which). CDR3 coding DNA: TGCAGTGCTAGAGGTCCTGTCAACTCCTACGAGCAGTACTTC. It encodes CSARGPVNSYEQYF.